This TCR beta chain was profiled in a study of T-cell reconstitution after alpha-beta-depleted transplantation in children (TCRdb year 2016). Regarding the study in general: Using TCR repertoire profiling, the study followed T-cell immune reconstitution in a quantitative way in children after TCRalphabeta/CD19-depleted allogeneic hematopoietic cell transplantation. Findings and caveats that apply to the study as a whole: Apparently early alphabetaT-cell count recovery about two months after transplant reportedly relied on only several hundred rapidly expanded clones derived from non-depleted graft cells. Over the following months the frequencies of hyperexpanded clones went down, and after one year T-cell counts and TCRbeta diversity were mostly credited to newly produced T cells. The high TCRbeta diversity at day 60 in some patients was ascribed to recipient T cells and intrathymic progenitors that had survived conditioning.

In the paper's terms, the treatment or condition label means: allogeneic hematopoietic cell transplantation with graft depleted of TCRalphabeta T cells and CD19 B cells. The children who served as transplant recipients had been given grafts of TCRalphabeta/CD19-depleted allogeneic hematopoietic cells. As to this clonotype: Which antigen it targets is not known. Base qualities are not recorded, but no much larger clone differs from it by a single base.

The CDR3 goes from the cysteine to the phenylalanine over 16 residues. The kept DNA is CDR3 alone, 48 bases in frame from the first base. Relative to germline, V is missing 7 bases and J is missing 8 bases, with 8 bases of the junction outside any gene match. Reading the germline V gene gives CDR1 SNHLY and CDR2 FYNNEI. The library was built by means of PCR. For sequencing, an Illumina HiSeq 2500 was employed. To normalize quantification of the TCRbeta repertoire, the TCR libraries were built with molecular barcoding that relied on unique molecular identifiers. The public reads were reprocessed in TCRdb via fastp at Q25 and MiXCR, keeping in-frame beta chains. When rows share a CDR3 protein, they turn into one entry using the most common DNA and genes. Within this sample are a few hundred thousand distinct CDR3 sequences, with around 25% of them counted one time only. Of the sample, roughly 9.8% is held by the ten largest clones.

This specimen consisted of PBMCs, mostly from graft donor cells, obtained 180 days after TCRalphabeta/CD19-depleted stem cell transplant. The clonotype originates from a male patient between 5 and 17 years old who had a stem cell transplant for acute lymphoblastic leukemia, so the T cells may come from the graft donor. The V and J segments used are TRBV2 and TRBJ2-4; TRBD2 lines up with 16 middle nucleotides. The nucleotide sequence reads as follows: TGTGCCAGCATCGGGACTAGCGGGAGGGCCGGGGACATTCAGTACTTC. This yields the protein CASIGTSGRAGDIQYF.